This entry lists 4 T cell receptor beta chains sequenced from one sample in a study of cytomegalovirus exposure and HLA in healthy donors. The PCR was carried out with 60 Vbeta primers and 13 Jbeta primers. Method: immunoSEQ multiplex PCR; TCRdb's copy keeps in-frame clones and lacks some. The table has about 90,000 clones, approximately 65% seen once. The sequenced sample consisted of PBMCs. The receptor source for this set is a man aged 25 to 40 in good health and CMV-seronegative.

V is TRBV7-9 and J is TRBJ1-4; D is ambiguous. CDR1 SEHNR and CDR2 FQNEAQ come from the germline V gene (reference sequence). V lost 4 bases and J lost 8, with 20 bases in between. There are 16 residues in the CDR3. In nucleotides, the CDR3 is TGTGCCAGCAGCTCCTATGCAGGATCTTCCTGGGAAAAACTGTTTTTT. This translates into CASSSYAGSSWEKLFF.

This clone was picked up one time. The genes are TRBV5-6 and TRBJ2-1; a possible D gene is TRBD2 (6 bases). V lost 1 base, J lost 5 bases, and 13 bases lay in between. The CDR3 has 15 amino acids. The V gene's germline CDR1 is SGHDT and CDR2 YYEEEE. CDR3 in amino acids: CASSLSFRENNEQFF. DNA of the CDR3: TGTGCCAGCAGCTTGTCGTTTCGGGAGAACAATGAGCAGTTCTTC.

Here the CDR3 DNA reads TGTGCCAGCAGCTTTACTTTGCCTAGCAATCAGCCCCAGCATTTT. Its translation is CASSFTLPSNQPQHF. This rearrangement joins TRBV5-8 to TRBJ1-5; D not resolved. Looked up from germline, CDR1 is SGHTS and CDR2 is YDEGEE. The CDR3 covers 15 residues. The ends were cut back, 2 bases at V and 0 bases at J, with 9 bases in the middle.

This chain links TRBV27 with TRBJ1-6; D gene ambiguous. The CDR3 is 16 amino acids. The V and J ends lost 6 bases and 0 bases respectively, with 12 bases between them. The V gene's germline CDR1 is MNHEY and CDR2 SMNVEV (reference sequence). In DNA form, the CDR3 reads TGTGCCAGCAGGGGGTTAGGGAGCTCCTATAATTCACCCCTCCACTTT. Amino acid sequence: CASRGLGSSYNSPLHF.